This T cell receptor (beta chain) was sequenced during a study of shared clonotypes between healthy human individuals. The germline V gene encodes CDR1 SGHDN and CDR2 FVKESK. CDR3 length: 17 residues. V was cut by 2 bases and J by 4 bases, with 17 bases left in between. Repertoires were generated with immunoSEQ multiplex PCR, while TCRdb's copy carries only in-frame clones and drops some. The table includes 2 million to 3 million clones, under 95% detected once. Sequenced sample: naive CD4+ T cells from PBMCs. The subset was: CD45RA+ positively selected. The origin of this receptor is a man between 18 and 35 years old in good health. Some clones in this sample may be carry-over from other donors' samples. The rearrangement uses TRBV14 and TRBJ2-2; possible D gene TRBD2, 5 bases. The CDR3 coding sequence is TGTGCCAGCAGCCAATTTGCCGGGAATGTAGGCACCGGGGAGCTGTTTTTT. This translates into CASSQFAGNVGTGELFF.